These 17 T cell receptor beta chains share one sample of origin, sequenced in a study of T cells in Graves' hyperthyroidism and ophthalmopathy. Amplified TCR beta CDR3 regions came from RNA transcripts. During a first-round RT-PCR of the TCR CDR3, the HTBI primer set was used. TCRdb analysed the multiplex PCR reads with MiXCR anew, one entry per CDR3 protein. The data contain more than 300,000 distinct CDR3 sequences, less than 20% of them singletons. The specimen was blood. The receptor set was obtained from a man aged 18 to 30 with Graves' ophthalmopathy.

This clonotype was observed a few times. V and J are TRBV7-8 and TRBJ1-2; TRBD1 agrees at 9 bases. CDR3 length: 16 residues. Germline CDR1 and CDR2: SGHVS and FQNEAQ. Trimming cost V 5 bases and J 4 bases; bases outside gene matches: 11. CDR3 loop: CASSPPTGGAVYGYTF. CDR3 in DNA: TGTGCCAGCAGCCCACCCACAGGGGGCGCAGTCTATGGCTACACCTTC. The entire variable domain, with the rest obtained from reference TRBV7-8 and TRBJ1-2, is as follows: GAGVSQSPRYKVAKRGQDVALRCDPISGHVSLFWYQQALGQGPEFLTYFQNEAQLDKSGLPSDRFFAERPEGSVSTLKIQRTQQEDSAVYLCASSPPTGGAVYGYTFGSGTRLTVV.

CDR3 sequence reads: CASKSSGGTAGDTQYF. DNA for the CDR3: TGTGCCAGCAAGTCTAGCGGGGGGACCGCGGGCGATACGCAGTATTTT. This chain connects TRBV2 to TRBJ2-3; 11 bases are a match to TRBD2. Trimming took 7 bases from V and 6 from J; bases not matched to a gene: 12. Looked up from germline, CDR1 is SNHLY and CDR2 is FYNNEI. The length of the CDR3 is 16 residues. The full variable domain, its missing parts supplied by reference TRBV2 and TRBJ2-3, is EPEVTQTPSHQVTQMGQEVILRCVPISNHLYFYWYRQILGQKVEFLVSFYNNEISEKSEIFDDQFSVERPDGSNFTLKIRSTKLEDSAMYFCASKSSGGTAGDTQYFGPGTRLTVL.

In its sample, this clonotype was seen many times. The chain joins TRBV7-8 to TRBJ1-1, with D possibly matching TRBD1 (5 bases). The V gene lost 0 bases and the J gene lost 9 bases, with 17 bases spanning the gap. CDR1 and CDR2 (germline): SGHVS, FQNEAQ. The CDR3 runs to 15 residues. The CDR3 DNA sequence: TGTGCCAGCAGCTTAGCAAGGACGAGGGGCCTACAAGCTTTCTTT. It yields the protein CASSLARTRGLQAFF.

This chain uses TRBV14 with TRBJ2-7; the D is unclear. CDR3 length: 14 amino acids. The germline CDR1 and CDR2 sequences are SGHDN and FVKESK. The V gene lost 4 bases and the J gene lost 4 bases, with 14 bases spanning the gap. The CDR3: CASSPSAYYYEQYF. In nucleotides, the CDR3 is TGTGCCAGCAGCCCATCGGCCTATTATTACGAGCAGTACTTC.

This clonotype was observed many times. The CDR3 DNA is TGTGCCAGCAGGAAGACAGCTAACTATGGCTACACCTTC. Its translation is CASRKTANYGYTF. The chain couples TRBV2 to TRBJ1-2, with a possible D match to TRBD1 (5 bases). The CDR3 is 13 amino acids. Between the trimmed V and J ends, which lost 6 bases and 0 bases, there was a span of 8 bases. Looked up from germline, CDR1 is SNHLY and CDR2 is FYNNEI.

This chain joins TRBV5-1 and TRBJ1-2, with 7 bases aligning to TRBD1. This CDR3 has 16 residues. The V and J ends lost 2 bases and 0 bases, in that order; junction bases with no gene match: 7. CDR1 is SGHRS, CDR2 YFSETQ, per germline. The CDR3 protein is CASSFTGENSNYGYTF. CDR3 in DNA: TGCGCCAGCAGCTTCACAGGGGAAAATTCTAACTATGGCTACACCTTC.

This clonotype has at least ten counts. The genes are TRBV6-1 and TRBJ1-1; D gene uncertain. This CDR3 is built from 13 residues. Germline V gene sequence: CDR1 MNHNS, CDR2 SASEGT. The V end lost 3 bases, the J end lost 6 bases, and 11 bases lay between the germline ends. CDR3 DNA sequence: TGTGCCAGCAGTGAGCGGGCCCTAGCTGAAGCTTTCTTT. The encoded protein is CASSERALAEAFF.

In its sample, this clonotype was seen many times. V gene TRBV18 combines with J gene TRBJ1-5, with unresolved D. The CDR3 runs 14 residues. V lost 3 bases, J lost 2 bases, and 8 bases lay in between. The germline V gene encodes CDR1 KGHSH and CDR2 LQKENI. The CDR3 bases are TGTGCCAGCTCACCGGAATCAGGCAATCAGCCCCAGCATTTT. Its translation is CASSPESGNQPQHF.

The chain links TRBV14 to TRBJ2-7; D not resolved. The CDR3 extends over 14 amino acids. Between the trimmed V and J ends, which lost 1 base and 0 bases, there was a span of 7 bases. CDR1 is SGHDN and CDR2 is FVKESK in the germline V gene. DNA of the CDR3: TGTGCCAGCAGCCAAGCGGCGTACTCCTACGAGCAGTACTTC. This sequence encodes CASSQAAYSYEQYF.

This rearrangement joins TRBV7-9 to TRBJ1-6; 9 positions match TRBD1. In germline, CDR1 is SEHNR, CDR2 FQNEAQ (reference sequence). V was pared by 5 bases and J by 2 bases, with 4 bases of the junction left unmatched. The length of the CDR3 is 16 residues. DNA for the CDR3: TGTGCCAGCAGCAGGACAGGGGCCACCTATAATTCACCCCTCCACTTT. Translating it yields CASSRTGATYNSPLHF.

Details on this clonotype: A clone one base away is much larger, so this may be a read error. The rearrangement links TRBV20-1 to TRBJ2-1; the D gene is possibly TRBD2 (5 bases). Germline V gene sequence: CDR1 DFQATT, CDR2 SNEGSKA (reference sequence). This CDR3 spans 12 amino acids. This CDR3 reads CSAGRRIDERFF. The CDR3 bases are TGCAGTGCTGGGAGAAGAATCGATGAGCGGTTCTTC.

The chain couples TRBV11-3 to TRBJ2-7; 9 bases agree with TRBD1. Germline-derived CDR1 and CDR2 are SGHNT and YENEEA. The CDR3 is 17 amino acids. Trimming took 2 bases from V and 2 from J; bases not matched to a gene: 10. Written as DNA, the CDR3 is TGTGCCAGCAGCTTAAGATCCGGGACAGGGCTACCCTACGAGCAGTACTTC. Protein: CASSLRSGTGLPYEQYF.

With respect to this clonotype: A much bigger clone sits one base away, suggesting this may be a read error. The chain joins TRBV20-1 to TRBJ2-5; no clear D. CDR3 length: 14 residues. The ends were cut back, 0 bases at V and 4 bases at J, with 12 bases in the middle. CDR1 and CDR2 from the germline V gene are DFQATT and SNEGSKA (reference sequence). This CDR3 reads CSARDVVVRETQYF. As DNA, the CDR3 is TGCAGTGCTAGAGATGTAGTGGTTCGAGAGACCCAGTACTTC.

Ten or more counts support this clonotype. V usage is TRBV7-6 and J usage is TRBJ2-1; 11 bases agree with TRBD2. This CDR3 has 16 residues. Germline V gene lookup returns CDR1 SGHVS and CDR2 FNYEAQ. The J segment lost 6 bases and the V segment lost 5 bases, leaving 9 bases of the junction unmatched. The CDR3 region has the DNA TGTGCCAGCAGCCCTCTCCGACTAGCGGGGCCCAATGAGCAGTTCTTC. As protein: CASSPLRLAGPNEQFF.

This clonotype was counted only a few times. The chain's CDR3 is CASNAGAARYGYTF. Here the CDR3 DNA reads TGTGCCAGCAATGCCGGGGCGGCTCGCTATGGCTACACCTTC. The rearrangement uses TRBV6-2 or TRBV6-3 and TRBJ1-2; a weak D match, TRBD1 (5 bases). There are 14 residues in the CDR3. Trimming left V 7 bases short and J 4 bases short, with 16 bases between. Germline assignment: CDR1 MNHEY and CDR2 SVGEGT.

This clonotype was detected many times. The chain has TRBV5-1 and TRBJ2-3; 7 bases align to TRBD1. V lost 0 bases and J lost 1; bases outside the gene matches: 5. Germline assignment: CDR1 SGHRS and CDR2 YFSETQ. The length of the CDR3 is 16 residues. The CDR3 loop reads CASSLGNTGGTDTQYF. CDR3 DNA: TGCGCCAGCAGCTTGGGCAATACAGGGGGCACAGATACGCAGTATTTT.

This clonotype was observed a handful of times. The DNA of the CDR3 is TGTGCCAGCAGTCGGGACTCTAGCGGGGGGGGGTACAATGAGCAGTTCTTC. It codes for CASSRDSSGGGYNEQFF. The chain is built from TRBV7-9 and TRBJ2-1; TRBD2 aligns across 12 bases. V was pared by 6 bases and J by 4 bases, with 10 bases of the junction left unmatched. Per germline, CDR1 SEHNR and CDR2 FQNEAQ (reference sequence). CDR3 size: 17 residues.